This T cell receptor (beta chain) was obtained from a study of T cells after yellow fever vaccination. TCRdb re-analysed the 5' RACE reads in MiXCR, keeping a single row per CDR3 protein. In the table there are 300,000 to 450,000 distinct CDR3 sequences, 7% to 9% of which are singletons. Germline V lookup: CDR1 SGHRS, CDR2 YFSETQ. This CDR3 spans 15 amino acids. V dropped 4 bases and J dropped 12 bases, with 26 bases sitting between them. Sequencing used PBMCs, obtained approximately 40 days after the first yellow fever vaccination. The chain joins TRBV5-1 to TRBJ2-7; D perhaps matches TRBD1 (6 bases). This clonotype was sampled from a man aged 18 to 29 who received the YFV17D yellow fever vaccine. This CDR3 is CASSGGGYRAPHLYF. CDR3 nucleotides: TGCGCCAGCAGCGGCGGAGGTTACAGGGCCCCGCATCTGTACTTC.